Following are 11 T cell receptor beta chains from one sample sequenced in a study of blood T cells in healthy people across ages. The use of a sample-barcoded 5' primer and a J-beta primer mix characterized a second PCR of about 7 to 12 cycles. One entry per CDR3 protein, called by TCRdb with MiXCR from the 5' RACE reads. The sample has around 900,000 distinct CDR3 sequences, less than 35% seen once. The specimen sequenced was blood. The receptors derive from an elderly woman in good health.

The chain employs TRBV6-6 and TRBJ2-7; 7 bases align to TRBD1. The germline gives CDR1 MNHNY, CDR2 SVGAGI (reference sequence). With V trimmed by 2 bases and J by 3 bases, 10 bases remained unmatched. The CDR3 totals 16 residues. The CDR3 DNA reads as TGTGCCAGCAGTTACGGGGCTTCGGGACAGTTCTACGAGCAGTACTTC. Protein product: CASSYGASGQFYEQYF.

There are many counts of this clonotype. This sequence joins TRBV6-2 or TRBV6-3 and TRBJ1-6; TRBD1 is a possible D gene (5 bases). This CDR3 region has 15 residues. V lost 6 bases to trimming and J lost 9 bases, with 18 bases between them. Germline CDR1 is MNHEY and CDR2 is SVGEGT. The chain's CDR3 is CASSWGSAGGSPLHF. As DNA, the CDR3 is TGTGCCAGCAGCTGGGGAAGCGCCGGGGGTTCACCCCTCCACTTT.

This clonotype was seen only a few times. This chain joins TRBV7-6 and TRBJ2-7; D not resolved. The V end was cut by 2 bases, the J end by 5 bases, with 13 bases between. The CDR3 is 14 residues long. In germline, CDR1 is SGHVS, CDR2 FNYEAQ. This chain's CDR3 is CASSLNTPPNEQYF. CDR3 bases: TGTGCCAGCAGCTTAAATACTCCCCCCAACGAGCAGTACTTC.

Only a few counts were recorded for this clonotype. The CDR3 nucleotides are TGTGCCAGCTCATCCCGCGGGACTAGCGGGGCGGGCACAGATACGCAGTATTTT. This codes for CASSSRGTSGAGTDTQYF. This chain joins TRBV18 and TRBJ2-3, with 13 bases that match TRBD2. The V gene end was trimmed by 5 bases and the J gene end by 1 base; junction bases not matched to a gene: 9. Germline CDR1 and CDR2: KGHSH and LQKENI. The CDR3 length is 18 residues.

On this clonotype itself: A much larger clone lies one base from this, so it may be a read error. Because it lacks the conserved phenylalanine or tryptophan at the end, this CDR3 is likely a read error. V usage is TRBV5-1 and J usage is TRBJ1-2, with D uncertain. The V end was cut by 4 bases, the J end by 4 bases, with 14 bases between. The germline gives CDR1 SGHRS, CDR2 YFSETQ. The CDR3 sequence is 14 residues long. The CDR3 DNA reads TGCGCCAGCAGCCTGACACCCGAGGGCTATGGCTACACCTGC. Protein sequence: CASSLTPEGYGYTC.

This clonotype showed up many times. The chain carries TRBV12-3 or TRBV12-4 and TRBJ2-3; 9 bases agree with TRBD1. V was clipped by 0 bases and J by 14 bases; unmatched bases: 9. The CDR3 loop spans 14 amino acids. CDR3 coding DNA: TGTGCCAGCAGTTTAGCGCGTGGTACAGGGGGCGCGTATTTT. It specifies CASSLARGTGGAYF.

The J gene is TRBJ2-4, the V gene TRBV6-4; no clear D. V lost 7 bases and J lost 13, with 11 bases in between. The CDR3 contains 10 residues. The germline CDR1 and CDR2 sequences are MRHNA and SNTAGT. The CDR3 DNA reads TGTGCCAGCACCTTGTATACCCAGTACTTC. Encoded protein: CASTLYTQYF.

Comment on this clonotype: A single base separates this from a much larger clone, so it may be a read error. The chain uses TRBV6-5 and TRBJ1-2; D not certain. In germline, CDR1 is MNHEY, CDR2 SVGAGI. V shed 4 bases and J shed 8 bases, with 11 bases lying between them. The CDR3 is 12 amino acids. The CDR3 DNA follows: TGTGCCAGCAGTTGCCCCGGGGAGGGCTACACCTTC. Amino acid sequence: CASSCPGEGYTF.

Written as DNA, the CDR3 is TGCGCCAGCGGGAAGGATGCGGGCCTCCCTTCTACCGGGGAGCTGTTTTTT. This codes for CASGKDAGLPSTGELFF. This chain joins TRBV5-1 and TRBJ2-2; a possible D gene is TRBD2 (5 bases). This CDR3 is 17 amino acids long. Trimming stripped 7 bases from V and 5 bases from J, with 24 bases between. The germline gives CDR1 SGHRS, CDR2 YFSETQ.

Many counts were recorded for this clonotype. The rearrangement links TRBV7-2 to TRBJ2-5, with D perhaps matching TRBD1 (6 bases). CDR3 length: 13 amino acids. V was cut by 8 bases and J by 1 base, with 11 bases left in between. Germline V gives CDR1 SGHTA, CDR2 FQGNSA. CDR3 nucleotide sequence: TGTGCCAGCGGCTGGGGGCCCCAAGAGACCCAGTACTTC. Amino acids: CASGWGPQETQYF.

The chain combines TRBV7-6 with TRBJ2-3; D is perhaps TRBD1 or TRBD2 (5 bases each). V was cut by 3 bases and J by 4 bases, with 14 bases left in between. The CDR3 consists of 15 residues. CDR1 and CDR2 from the germline V gene are SGHVS and FNYEAQ. CDR3 nucleotide sequence: TGTGCCAGCAGCTTGATGACAGCGGAGTCAGATACGCAGTATTTT. This sequence encodes CASSLMTAESDTQYF.